The 5 T cell receptor beta chains listed next were all sequenced from one sample in a study of OX40 agonist ivuxolimab in advanced cancers. Measured with immunoSEQ multiplex PCR; TCRdb has only the in-frame clones, and not every one. This table has roughly 68,000 clones, 75% to 90% appearing once. The sample consisted of CD4+ or CD8+ T cells sorted from blood, taken in a trial of the OX40 agonist ivuxolimab. Receptors originate from an adult with an advanced solid tumor such as melanoma, head and neck, liver or kidney cancer.

The chain couples TRBV30 to TRBJ2-2, with D hard to call. Germline V lookup: CDR1 GTSNPN, CDR2 SVGIG (reference sequence). V was trimmed by 2 bases and J by 2 bases, leaving 6 bases between them. This CDR3 contains 13 residues. The CDR3 protein is CAWSWANTGELFF. The CDR3 region has the DNA TGTGCCTGGAGTTGGGCAAACACCGGGGAGCTGTTTTTT.

This clone appeared a few times. V usage is TRBV2 and J usage is TRBJ2-2; D possibly corresponds to TRBD2 (5 bases). Germline V gene lookup returns CDR1 SNHLY and CDR2 FYNNEI. The CDR3 runs to 12 residues. Trimming took 11 bases from V and 3 from J, leaving 10 bases between them. The CDR3 here is CAGSGYTGELFF. The CDR3, as DNA: TGTGCCGGCTCGGGGTACACCGGGGAGCTGTTTTTT.

This chain links TRBV7-9 with TRBJ2-7, with 9 bases aligning to TRBD1. There are 14 residues in the CDR3. Germline lookup yields CDR1 SEHNR and CDR2 FQNEAQ (reference sequence). V trimming: 4 bases; J trimming: 4 bases; junction bases outside the gene matches: 5. Here the CDR3 reads CASSSGTGRYEQYF. CDR3 DNA: TGTGCCAGCAGCTCCGGGACAGGGAGATACGAGCAGTACTTC.

The chain couples TRBV4-1 to TRBJ2-7; D possibly corresponds to TRBD2 (5 bases). The V gene lost 3 bases and the J gene lost 1 base, with 10 bases spanning the gap. CDR1 MGHRA and CDR2 YSYEKL come from the germline V gene. The CDR3 runs 14 residues. This CDR3 is CASSQTGNSYEQYF. CDR3 nucleotides: TGCGCCAGCAGCCAGACCGGGAATTCCTACGAGCAGTACTTC.

This sequence joins TRBV27 and TRBJ2-7; D is unresolved. Trimming removed 4 bases from V and 1 base from J, with 11 bases in between. Germline CDR1 and CDR2: MNHEY and SMNVEV (reference sequence). CDR3 length equals 14 residues. The CDR3, as DNA: TGTGCCAGCAGTTCCCCCCGCCGTTCCTACGAGCAGTACTTC. It encodes CASSSPRRSYEQYF.